These T cell receptor beta chains were read from a single sample in a study of T cell repertoires in cytomegalovirus infection. These TCRs are of unknown antigen specificity. TCRdb analysed the reads with MiXCR anew, one entry per CDR3 protein. The sample shows 40,000 to 55,000 distinct CDR3 sequences, 20% to 25% of them seen only once. Sequencing used CD8+ T cells from cultured PBMCs, obtained from culture after CMV antigen stimulation. Receptors originate from a human donor in good health (CMV status not recorded). Some clones in this sample may be carry-over from other donors' samples. Each CDR3 is given with its conserved first and last residue. The D gene is left open where the match is weak. Clone size, where shown, is once, few, many, or a class for clones that have expanded.

V gene	clone size	J gene	D gene	CDR3 protein	CDR3 DNA
TRBV7-9	NA	TRBJ1-3	TRBD1	CASSVTGGKSGNTIYF	TGTGCCAGCAGCGTGACAGGGGGCAAATCCGGAAACACCATATATTTT
TRBV4-2	NA	TRBJ1-2	NA	CASSPERERDGYTF	TGTGCCAGCAGCCCAGAAAGGGAGAGGGATGGCTACACCTTC
TRBV19	NA	TRBJ1-3	NA	CAVGPEPGNTIYF	TGTGCCGTCGGGCCAGAACCTGGAAACACCATATATTTT
TRBV7-6	NA	TRBJ1-3	TRBD1	CASSPGTGNYRSGNTIYF	TGTGCCAGCAGCCCCGGGACAGGCAACTACCGCTCTGGAAACACCATATATTTT
TRBV28	NA	TRBJ1-5	NA	CASSSEGNGNQPQHF	TGTGCCAGCAGTTCGGAGGGTAATGGCAATCAGCCCCAGCATTTT
TRBV6-5	NA	TRBJ2-1	NA	CASSYSTTGNNEQFF	TGTGCCAGCAGTTACTCGACCACAGGTAACAATGAGCAGTTCTTC
TRBV28	few	TRBJ2-2	TRBD2	CANYGLAGYTGELFF	TGTGCCAACTATGGACTAGCGGGATACACCGGGGAGCTGTTTTTT
TRBV27	few	TRBJ2-7	NA	CASSFGSGSNRYEQYF	TGTGCCAGCAGTTTTGGCTCGGGTTCAAACCGTTACGAGCAGTACTTC
TRBV28	few	TRBJ2-1	TRBD2	CASSLLLAGGNEQFF	TGTGCCAGCAGTTTATTACTAGCGGGAGGTAATGAGCAGTTCTTC
TRBV19	few	TRBJ1-1	NA	CASSMEPGPWEAFF	TGTGCCAGTAGTATGGAGCCAGGACCTTGGGAAGCTTTCTTT